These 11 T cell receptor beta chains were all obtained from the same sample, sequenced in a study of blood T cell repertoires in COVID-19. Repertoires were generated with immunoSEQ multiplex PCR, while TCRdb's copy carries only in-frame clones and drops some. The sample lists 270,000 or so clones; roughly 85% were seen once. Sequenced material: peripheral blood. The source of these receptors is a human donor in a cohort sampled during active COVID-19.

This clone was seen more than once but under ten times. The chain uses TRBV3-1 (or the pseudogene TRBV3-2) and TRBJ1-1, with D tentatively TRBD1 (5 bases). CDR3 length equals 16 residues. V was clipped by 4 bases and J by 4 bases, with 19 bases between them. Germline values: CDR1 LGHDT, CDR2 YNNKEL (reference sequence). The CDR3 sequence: CASSPDSLGGFTEAFF. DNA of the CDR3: TGTGCCAGCAGCCCTGACAGCCTAGGAGGGTTCACTGAAGCTTTCTTT.

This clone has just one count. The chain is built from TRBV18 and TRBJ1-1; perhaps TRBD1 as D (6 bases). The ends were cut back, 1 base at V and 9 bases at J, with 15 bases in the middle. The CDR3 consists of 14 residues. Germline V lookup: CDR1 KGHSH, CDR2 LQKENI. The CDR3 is CASSPQSGQLQAFF. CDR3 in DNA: TGTGCCAGCTCACCACAGTCCGGACAGTTGCAAGCTTTCTTT.

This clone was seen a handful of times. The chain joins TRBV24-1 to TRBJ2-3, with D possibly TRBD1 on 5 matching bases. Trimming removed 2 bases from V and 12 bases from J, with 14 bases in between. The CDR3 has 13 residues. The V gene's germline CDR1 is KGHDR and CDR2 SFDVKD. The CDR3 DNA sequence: TGTGCCACCAGTGATTCGACAGCCTTTGGACAGTATTTT. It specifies CATSDSTAFGQYF.

The CDR3 reads CASSLSGPGTSGRSYYEQYF. As DNA, the CDR3 is TGCGCCAGCAGTTTGAGTGGACCCGGGACTAGCGGGAGGTCATACTACGAGCAGTACTTC. The chain couples TRBV5-1 to TRBJ2-7; 15 bases line up with TRBD2. The CDR3 loop spans 20 amino acids. CDR1 SGHRS and CDR2 YFSETQ come from the germline V gene. The V gene end was trimmed by 5 bases and the J gene end by 3 bases; junction bases not matched to a gene: 18.

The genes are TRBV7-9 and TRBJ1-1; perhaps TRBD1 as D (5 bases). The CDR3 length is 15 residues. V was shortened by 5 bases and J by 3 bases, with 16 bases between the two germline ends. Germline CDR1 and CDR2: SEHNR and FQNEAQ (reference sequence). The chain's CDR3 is CASSPRQWRDTEAFF. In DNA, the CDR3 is TGTGCCAGCAGCCCGCGACAGTGGAGGGACACTGAAGCTTTCTTT.

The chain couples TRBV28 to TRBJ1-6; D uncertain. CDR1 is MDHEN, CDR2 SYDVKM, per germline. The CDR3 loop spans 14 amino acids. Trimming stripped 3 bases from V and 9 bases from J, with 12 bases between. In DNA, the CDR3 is TGTGCCAGCAGTTTGAGCTTCGAGGGTTCACCCCTCCACTTT. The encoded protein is CASSLSFEGSPLHF.

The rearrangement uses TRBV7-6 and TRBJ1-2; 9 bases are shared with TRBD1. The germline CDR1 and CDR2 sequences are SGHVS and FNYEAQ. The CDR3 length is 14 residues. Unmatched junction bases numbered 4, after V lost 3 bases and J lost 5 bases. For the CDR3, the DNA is TGTGCCAGCAGCTTGGGACAGGGCCGGTATGGCTACACCTTC. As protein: CASSLGQGRYGYTF.

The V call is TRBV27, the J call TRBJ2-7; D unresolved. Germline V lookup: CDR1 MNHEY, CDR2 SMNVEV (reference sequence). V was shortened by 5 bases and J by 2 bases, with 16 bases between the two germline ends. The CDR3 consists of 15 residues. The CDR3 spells CASSRSPDGAYEQYF. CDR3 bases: TGTGCCAGCAGTCGGTCCCCTGACGGAGCCTACGAGCAGTACTTC.

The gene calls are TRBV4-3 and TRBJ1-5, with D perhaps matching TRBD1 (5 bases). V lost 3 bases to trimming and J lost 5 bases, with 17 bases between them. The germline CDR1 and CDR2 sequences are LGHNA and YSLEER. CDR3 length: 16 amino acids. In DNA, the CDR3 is TGCGCCAGCAGCCAGGTATGGGGGGGGGATCATCAGCCCCAGCATTTT. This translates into CASSQVWGGDHQPQHF.

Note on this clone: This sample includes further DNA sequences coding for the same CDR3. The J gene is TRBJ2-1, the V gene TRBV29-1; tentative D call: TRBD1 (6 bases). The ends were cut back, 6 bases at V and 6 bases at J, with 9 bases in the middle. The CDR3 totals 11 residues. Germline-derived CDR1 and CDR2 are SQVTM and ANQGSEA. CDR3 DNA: TGCAGCGTCGGACAGATCAATGAGCAGTTCTTC. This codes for CSVGQINEQFF.

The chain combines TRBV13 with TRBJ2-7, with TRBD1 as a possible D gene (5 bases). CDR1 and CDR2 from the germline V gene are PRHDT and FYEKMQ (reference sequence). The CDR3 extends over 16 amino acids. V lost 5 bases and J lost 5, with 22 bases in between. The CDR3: CASSLSGRGAIHEQYF. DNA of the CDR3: TGTGCCAGCAGCCTAAGTGGAAGGGGCGCAATCCACGAGCAGTACTTC.